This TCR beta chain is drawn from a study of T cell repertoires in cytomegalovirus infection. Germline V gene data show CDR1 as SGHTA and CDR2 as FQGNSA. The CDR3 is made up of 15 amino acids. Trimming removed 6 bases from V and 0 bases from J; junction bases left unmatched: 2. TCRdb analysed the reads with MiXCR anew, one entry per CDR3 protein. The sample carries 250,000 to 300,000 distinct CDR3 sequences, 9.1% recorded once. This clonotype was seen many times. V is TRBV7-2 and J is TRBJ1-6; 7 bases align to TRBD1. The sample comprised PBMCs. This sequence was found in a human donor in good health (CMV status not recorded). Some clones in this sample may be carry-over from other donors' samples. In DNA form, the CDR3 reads TGTGCCAGCAGTCGGGACAGCTCCTATAATTCACCCCTCCACTTT. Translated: CASSRDSSYNSPLHF.